This TCR beta chain was captured by sequencing in a study of PD-L1 blockade in urothelial cancer. In the study overall: T cells were recovered from blood samples at a median of 141,255.

The table came from immunoSEQ multiplex PCR; TCRdb's copy has only in-frame clones and leaves some out. Of some 110,000 clones detected, around 90% appear once; the ten largest clones hold less than 4.5%. The length of the CDR3 is 14 residues. Trimming cost V 3 bases and J 2 bases, with 8 bases left between them. The germline gives CDR1 SGHTA, CDR2 FQGNSA. As for time point: peripheral blood 6 weeks after treatment start. Each individual provided 1 to 8 samples (taken pretreatment and on-treatment). The origin of this receptor is a man in his sixties with urothelial cancer. Sample: PBMCs, taken around atezolizumab (anti-PD-L1) treatment. J is TRBJ2-4 and V is TRBV7-2, with D perhaps TRBD2 (6 bases). CDR3 loop: CASSLGGSKNIQYF. For the CDR3, the DNA is TGTGCCAGCAGCTTGGGGGGATCCAAAAACATTCAGTACTTC.